Sequencing of this TCR beta chain was carried out in a study of blood T cell repertoires in COVID-19. Study background: Whether acute or convalescent, the COVID-19 samples came from the United States, Italy and Spain. PBMCs, B-cell-depleted T cells, or T cells provided the cDNA or gDNA that made up the material.

CDR3 length: 13 residues. The germline gives CDR1 MNHEY, CDR2 SVGAGI. The junction had 6 bases not matched to a gene; V was cut back by 5 bases and J by 8 bases. Data came from immunoSEQ multiplex PCR; TCRdb stores just in-frame clones and leaves some out. The sample has fewer than 200,000 clones, about three quarters seen once. Sequenced sample: peripheral blood. The chain joins TRBV6-5 to TRBJ2-1, with 7 bases matching TRBD1. The sequence was collected from a man aged 60 to 69 with acute or convalescent COVID-19. In DNA, the CDR3 is TGTGCCAGCAGTAATTACAGGGGCGATGAGCAGTTCTTC. This sequence encodes CASSNYRGDEQFF.